These 23 T cell receptor beta chains share one sample of origin, sequenced in a study of cytomegalovirus exposure and HLA in healthy donors. The study ran its PCR with 60 Vbeta and 13 Jbeta primers. TCRdb's table, derived via immunoSEQ multiplex PCR, lists solely in-frame clones and lacks some. Of 100,000 to 150,000 clones in the sample, about 10% are singletons; the top ten hold 3.5% to 5%. Specimen: PBMCs. Receptors were obtained from a woman aged 18-35 years in good health and CMV-seropositive.

This sequence joins TRBV28 and TRBJ1-3; TRBD1 is a possible D gene (5 bases). The germline V gene encodes CDR1 MDHEN and CDR2 SYDVKM. Trimming took 9 bases from V and 0 from J, leaving 18 bases between them. CDR3 length: 16 residues. The CDR3 spells CASTPTALRSGNTIYF. In DNA form, the CDR3 reads TGTGCCAGTACTCCGACAGCTCTTCGCTCTGGAAACACCATATATTTT.

This clone has more than one count but fewer than ten. V and J are TRBV2 and TRBJ1-1, with a tentative D call TRBD1 (5 bases). The CDR3 totals 17 residues. CDR1 is SNHLY and CDR2 is FYNNEI in the germline V gene. V was clipped by 0 bases and J by 5 bases, with 19 bases between them. As DNA, the CDR3 is TGTGCCAGCAGTGAAGCGGGGGGAGGCTATACAGGAACTGAAGCTTTCTTT. Protein product: CASSEAGGGYTGTEAFF.

The chain carries TRBV28 and TRBJ2-7, with a weak D call TRBD2 (5 bases). The CDR3 length is 13 residues. In germline, CDR1 is MDHEN, CDR2 SYDVKM. The V end was cut by 10 bases, the J end by 2 bases, with 15 bases between. The CDR3 sequence is CATTGLYPYEQYF. For the CDR3, the DNA is TGTGCCACTACGGGATTATACCCCTACGAGCAGTACTTC.

This clone has only a few counts. The chain carries TRBV6-6 and TRBJ2-1; the D gene is possibly TRBD1 (6 bases). Germline assignment: CDR1 MNHNY and CDR2 SVGAGI (reference sequence). V lost 8 bases, J lost 1 base, and 6 bases lay in between. The CDR3 spans 12 residues. The CDR3 coding sequence is TGTGCCAGCCAGGGGTCCTACAATGAGCAGTTCTTC. Residues: CASQGSYNEQFF.

This clone was counted only a few times. The chain has TRBV27 and TRBJ1-5; D ambiguous. The CDR3 is made up of 13 amino acids. Germline-derived CDR1 and CDR2 are MNHEY and SMNVEV (reference sequence). Trimming stripped 2 bases from V and 5 bases from J, with 7 bases between. The CDR3 nucleotides are TGTGCCAGCAGTTTAGCCCGGGATCAGCCCCAGCATTTT. It translates to CASSLARDQPQHF.

This clone was counted a few times. This chain uses TRBV29-1 with TRBJ2-1; D gene ambiguous. Germline-derived CDR1 and CDR2 are SQVTM and ANQGSEA. The V end was cut by 7 bases, the J end by 5 bases, with 6 bases between. CDR3 length equals 10 residues. The CDR3 region has the DNA TGCAGCGGCAGGCACAATGAGCAGTTCTTC. Encoded protein: CSGRHNEQFF.

This chain connects TRBV5-1 to TRBJ2-2, with 8 bases fitting TRBD2. Germline V gene sequence: CDR1 SGHRS, CDR2 YFSETQ. This CDR3 region has 17 residues. V was clipped by 3 bases and J by 5 bases; unmatched bases: 12. CDR3 sequence: CASSSGQSGGKTGELFF. CDR3 nucleotides: TGCGCCAGCAGCTCAGGTCAGAGCGGGGGAAAAACCGGGGAGCTGTTTTTT. Together with reference TRBV5-1 and TRBJ2-2, the CDR3 gives the full variable domain: KAGVTQTPRYLIKTRGQQVTLSCSPISGHRSVSWYQQTPGQGLQFLFEYFSETQRNKGNFPGRFSGRQFSNSRSEMNVSTLELGDSALYLCASSSGQSGGKTGELFFGEGSRLTVL.

The V call is TRBV14, the J call TRBJ1-4, with D unclear. The CDR3 loop spans 13 amino acids. The germline CDR1 and CDR2 sequences are SGHDN and FVKESK. Between the trimmed V and J ends, which lost 4 bases and 8 bases, there was a span of 11 bases. In DNA, the CDR3 is TGTGCCAGCAGCCTCGTGGTGGGCGAAAAACTGTTTTTT. Its translation is CASSLVVGEKLFF.

Only a few counts were recorded for this clone. The genes are TRBV7-9 and TRBJ1-2; D remains ambiguous. CDR1 is SEHNR, CDR2 FQNEAQ, per germline (reference sequence). This CDR3 spans 13 amino acids. With 5 bases removed from V and 4 bases from J, the gap between germline ends came to 11 bases. The CDR3: CASSPASIYGYTF. DNA for the CDR3: TGTGCCAGCAGCCCCGCGTCCATCTATGGCTACACCTTC.

A word on this clone: Different DNA sequences within this sample yield the same CDR3. The chain uses TRBV7-9 and TRBJ1-1; 9 nucleotides agree with TRBD1. Germline trimming cut 3 bases from V and 11 bases from J; bases unmatched to any gene: 7. The CDR3 has 13 residues. CDR1 is SEHNR and CDR2 is FQNEAQ in the germline V gene (reference sequence). In nucleotides, the CDR3 is TGTGCCAGCAGCTTTCCCACAGGGGGCGCGGCTTTCTTT. Protein sequence: CASSFPTGGAAFF.

V and J are TRBV9 and TRBJ2-7; 7 positions match TRBD2. Looked up from germline, CDR1 is SGDLS and CDR2 is YYNGEE. The CDR3 runs 15 residues. V trimming: 0 bases; J trimming: 2 bases; junction bases outside the gene matches: 5. For the CDR3, the DNA is TGTGCCAGCAGCGTAGGCAGCGGGAAGGCCTACGAGCAGTACTTC. Residues: CASSVGSGKAYEQYF.

This chain links TRBV2 with TRBJ2-7; 13 positions agree with TRBD2. Trimming removed 4 bases from V and 6 bases from J; junction bases left unmatched: 9. CDR1 is SNHLY, CDR2 FYNNEI, per germline. The CDR3 is made up of 16 amino acids. Here the CDR3 DNA reads TGTGCCAGCAGTGGGACTAGCGGGAGTTTGGGAGCCGAGCAGTACTTC. Protein product: CASSGTSGSLGAEQYF. Full variable domain (rest looked up from reference TRBV2 and TRBJ2-7): EPEVTQTPSHQVTQMGQEVILRCVPISNHLYFYWYRQILGQKVEFLVSFYNNEISEKSEIFDDQFSVERPDGSNFTLKIRSTKLEDSAMYFCASSGTSGSLGAEQYFGPGTRLTVT.

This clone appeared a few times. The rearrangement joins TRBV27 to TRBJ1-1, with a possible D match to TRBD1 (6 bases). Germline CDR1 and CDR2: MNHEY and SMNVEV (reference sequence). V lost 5 bases and J 0 bases, leaving 16 bases between the germline ends. The CDR3 runs 16 residues. The CDR3: CASSPPGGALNTEAFF. The CDR3 DNA follows: TGTGCCAGCAGTCCCCCCGGGGGGGCCTTGAACACTGAAGCTTTCTTT.

V usage is TRBV30 and J usage is TRBJ1-2; the D is unclear. The CDR3 contains 13 residues. V was pared by 6 bases and J by 6 bases, with 17 bases between. Germline V gives CDR1 GTSNPN, CDR2 SVGIG (reference sequence). CDR3 bases: TGTGCCTGCCCGAGGCGAGACTGGGATGGCTACACCTTC. Translation: CACPRRDWDGYTF.

The chain is built from TRBV15 and TRBJ2-7; TRBD2 matches at 9 bases. The CDR3 has 15 residues. CDR1 is LNHNV and CDR2 is YYDKDF in the germline V gene (reference sequence). V was pared by 0 bases and J by 4 bases, with 4 bases of the junction left unmatched. The chain's CDR3 is CATSRDDSGSYEQYF. The CDR3 region has the DNA TGTGCCACCAGCAGAGATGATAGCGGGAGTTACGAGCAGTACTTC.

V and J are TRBV7-9 and TRBJ2-5; no firm D call. The CDR3 consists of 15 residues. CDR1 is SEHNR and CDR2 is FQNEAQ in the germline V gene (reference sequence). V lost 6 bases and J 5 bases, leaving 19 bases between the germline ends. In DNA, the CDR3 is TGTGCCAGCAGTTTGAAAACTGAGGCATCGGAGACCCAGTACTTC. Its translation: CASSLKTEASETQYF.

This clone has more than one count but fewer than ten. As DNA, the CDR3 is TGTGCCAGCAGTGACACCGGGACAGGTGGAGATACGCAGTATTTT. Translating gives CASSDTGTGGDTQYF. The chain carries TRBV6-4 and TRBJ2-3; 8 bases map to TRBD1. Trimming cost V 2 bases and J 5 bases; bases outside gene matches: 6. Germline CDR1 and CDR2: MRHNA and SNTAGT. The CDR3 sequence is 15 residues long.

This clone was counted between two and nine times. The chain carries TRBV29-1 and TRBJ1-1; D possibly corresponds to TRBD1 (6 bases). Germline V CDR1 and CDR2: SQVTM, ANQGSEA. V was shortened by 6 bases and J by 6 bases, with 23 bases between the two germline ends. The CDR3 sequence is 15 residues long. The CDR3 DNA reads as TGCAGCGTCTTCCTCGCAGAACAGGGTACTGCTGAAGCTTTCTTT. Translation: CSVFLAEQGTAEAFF.

This clone has a handful of counts. This chain connects TRBV29-1 to TRBJ1-2; 7 bases are a match to TRBD1. CDR3 length: 17 amino acids. The V segment lost 0 bases and the J segment 4 bases; nucleotides outside the gene matches: 14. Germline CDR1 is SQVTM and CDR2 is ANQGSEA. The CDR3 DNA follows: TGCAGCGTTGAAGATGGACAGGCTAATTATTTGCTCTATGGCTACACCTTC. Amino acids: CSVEDGQANYLLYGYTF.

The chain is built from TRBV14 and TRBJ2-7; D gene uncertain. V lost 8 bases and J lost 2, with 10 bases in between. Germline V gene data show CDR1 as SGHDN and CDR2 as FVKESK. The CDR3 has 12 residues. CDR3 bases: TGTGCCAGCGGCAGTTCTGCCTACGAGCAGTACTTC. It yields the protein CASGSSAYEQYF.

The gene calls are TRBV4-1 and TRBJ1-1; D unclear. V lost 3 bases, J lost 7 bases, and 12 bases lay in between. The CDR3 spans 13 residues. Per germline, CDR1 MGHRA and CDR2 YSYEKL. CDR3 residues: CASSHERYSEAFF. The CDR3 DNA follows: TGCGCCAGCAGCCACGAACGATACAGTGAAGCTTTCTTT.

In its sample, this clone was seen a few times. V gene TRBV2 combines with J gene TRBJ2-3; TRBD2 matches at 9 bases. The CDR3 is 14 amino acids. The trim removed 5 bases at V and 7 bases at J, leaving 7 bases unmatched. Germline V gives CDR1 SNHLY, CDR2 FYNNEI. CDR3 region: CASSNSGRTNTQYF. DNA for the CDR3: TGTGCCAGCAGTAACAGCGGGAGGACAAATACGCAGTATTTT.

This clone was picked up one time. CDR3 in DNA: TGTGCCAGCAGCAGGGATCGAGGCAATCAGCCCCAGCATTTT. It encodes CASSRDRGNQPQHF. The chain is built from TRBV27 and TRBJ1-5, with D possibly matching TRBD1 (5 bases). Germline V gives CDR1 MNHEY, CDR2 SMNVEV (reference sequence). The length of the CDR3 is 14 residues. Trimming removed 6 bases at V and 2 bases at J, with 11 bases between.